This is a list of T cell receptor beta chains from one sample in a study of shared clonotypes between healthy human individuals. Repertoires were generated with immunoSEQ multiplex PCR, while TCRdb's copy carries only in-frame clones and drops some. The sample has 2 million to 2.5 million clones; 85% to 95% are singletons. The sequenced sample consisted of naive CD4+ T cells from PBMCs. These receptors were taken from a man between 18 and 35 years old in good health. Some clones in this sample may be carry-over from other donors' samples. Each CDR3 is given with its conserved first and last residue. Each record gives: D gene, V gene, clone size, J gene, CDR3 protein, CDR3 DNA. The D gene is left open where the match is weak. The size entry is marked missing in some rows and otherwise reads once, few, many or a size class.

>TRBD2|TRBV27|NA|TRBJ2-7
CASSPAGRGGSYEQYF
TGTGCCAGCAGTCCCGCAGGGCGGGGGGGATCCTACGAGCAGTACTTC
>TRBD1|TRBV28|NA|TRBJ2-7
CASSSYWQGAYEQYF
TGTGCCAGCAGTTCCTATTGGCAGGGGGCATACGAGCAGTACTTC
>TRBD1|TRBV7-8|NA|TRBJ1-2
CASSRSQQGALGYTF
TGTGCCAGCAGCCGAAGCCAACAGGGGGCGCTTGGCTACACCTTC
>NA|TRBV9|NA|TRBJ1-2
CASSPTRTGGYTF
TGTGCCAGCAGCCCTACCCGGACGGGGGGCTACACCTTC
>TRBD2|TRBV4-2|NA|TRBJ2-7
CASSLRWSGSGYEQYF
TGTGCCAGCAGCCTCCGCTGGAGCGGGAGCGGATACGAGCAGTACTTC
>TRBD1|TRBV19|once|TRBJ1-4
CASSITGDLFEKLFF
TGTGCCAGTAGCATAACAGGGGATCTATTTGAAAAACTGTTTTTT
>NA|TRBV28|once|TRBJ1-2
CASREGNYGYTF
TGTGCCTCCAGGGAGGGTAACTATGGCTACACCTTC
>NA|TRBV28|NA|TRBJ1-1
CASSEAGGMNTEAFF
TGTGCCAGCAGTGAAGCGGGGGGAATGAACACTGAAGCTTTCTTT
>NA|TRBV9|NA|TRBJ1-2
CASSVVGHGGGYTF
TGTGCCAGCAGCGTAGTTGGACATGGTGGCGGCTACACCTTC
>NA|TRBV7-9|NA|TRBJ2-5
CASSFMGDETQYF
TGTGCCAGCAGCTTTATGGGGGATGAGACCCAGTACTTC
>TRBD1|TRBV28|NA|TRBJ1-2
CASISSGTGFYGYTF
TGTGCCAGCATTAGTTCCGGGACAGGTTTTTATGGCTACACCTTC
>NA|TRBV2|NA|TRBJ1-5
CASSDLGGDGVKNQPQHF
TGTGCCAGCAGTGACCTGGGGGGGGACGGAGTGAAGAATCAGCCCCAGCATTTT
>NA|TRBV7-2|NA|TRBJ2-2
CASSSTGLAPGELFF
TGTGCCAGCAGCAGCACCGGACTCGCCCCCGGGGAGCTGTTTTTT
>NA|TRBV25-1|NA|TRBJ2-7
CASSEGGYEQYF
TGTGCCAGCAGTGAAGGCGGCTACGAGCAGTACTTC
>TRBD2|TRBV28|NA|TRBJ2-4
CASSFGTSGRGAKNIQYF
TGTGCCAGCAGTTTCGGGACTAGCGGGAGGGGGGCCAAAAACATTCAGTACTTC
>TRBD2|TRBV19|NA|TRBJ2-3
CASSEQRELDTQYF
TGTGCCAGTAGTGAACAGCGGGAGCTAGATACGCAGTATTTT
>TRBD1|TRBV9|NA|TRBJ1-4
CASSEKTGGEGKLFF
TGTGCCAGCAGCGAAAAGACAGGGGGCGAAGGAAAACTGTTTTTT
>TRBD2|TRBV5-1|NA|TRBJ2-7
CASSPGTSGSGEQYF
TGCGCCAGCAGCCCGGGGACTAGCGGGAGTGGGGAGCAGTACTTC
>TRBD2|TRBV6-5|once|TRBJ2-4
CASSGLADWDIQYF
TGTGCCAGCAGTGGACTAGCCGACTGGGACATTCAGTACTTC
>NA|TRBV6-5|NA|TRBJ1-4
CASSLRGNEKLFF
TGTGCCAGCAGTTTGAGGGGGAATGAAAAACTGTTTTTT
>NA|TRBV5-6|NA|TRBJ2-5
CASSPYQTETQYF
TGTGCCAGCAGCCCCTATCAGACCGAGACCCAGTACTTC
>NA|TRBV2|NA|TRBJ2-3
CASSLRTDTQYF
TGTGCCAGCAGCCTTCGAACAGATACGCAGTATTTT
>TRBD2|TRBV28|NA|TRBJ2-7
CASTPLAGVFYEQYF
TGTGCCAGCACCCCACTAGCGGGAGTTTTCTACGAGCAGTACTTC
>TRBD2|TRBV7-9|NA|TRBJ2-7
CASSYRTSATYEQYF
TGTGCCAGCAGCTACAGGACTAGCGCAACCTACGAGCAGTACTTC
>TRBD2|TRBV25-1|NA|TRBJ2-1
CASSEPSGRAYNEQFF
TGTGCCAGCAGTGAACCGAGCGGGAGGGCCTACAATGAGCAGTTCTTC
>NA|TRBV6-5|NA|TRBJ2-7
CASSHRWGPYEQYF
TGTGCCAGCAGTCATCGGTGGGGGCCCTACGAGCAGTACTTC
>TRBD2|TRBV5-1|NA|TRBJ2-7
CASSFFGGSSYEQYF
TGCGCCAGCAGCTTTTTCGGGGGGAGCTCCTACGAGCAGTACTTC
>NA|TRBV5-1|few|TRBJ1-1
CASSGDTQNTEAFF
TGCGCCAGCAGCGGGGACACCCAGAACACTGAAGCTTTCTTT
>NA|TRBV5-8|NA|TRBJ1-5
CASSFRGFRDQPQHF
TGTGCCAGCAGCTTTCGGGGATTTCGGGATCAGCCCCAGCATTTT
>NA|TRBV4-1|once|TRBJ2-7
CASSQGVYEQYF
TGCGCCAGCAGCCAGGGAGTTTACGAGCAGTACTTC
>TRBD2|TRBV13|NA|TRBJ2-2
CASSYRGGLAGRSGELFF
TGTGCCAGCAGTTACAGGGGAGGACTAGCGGGACGATCCGGGGAGCTGTTTTTT
>NA|TRBV5-1|NA|TRBJ1-5
CASSPDVSNQPQHF
TGCGCCAGCAGCCCCGACGTTAGCAATCAGCCCCAGCATTTT
>TRBD1|TRBV7-2|NA|TRBJ2-7
CASSLSGTASYEQYF
TGTGCCAGCAGCTTATCCGGGACAGCCTCCTACGAGCAGTACTTC
>TRBD2|TRBV5-6|once|TRBJ2-1
CASSLGPSGRGEQFF
TGTGCCAGCAGCTTGGGTCCCAGCGGGAGGGGGGAGCAGTTCTTC
>TRBD1|TRBV28|NA|TRBJ1-1
CASSSGQTMNTEAFF
TGTGCCAGCAGTTCGGGACAGACAATGAACACTGAAGCTTTCTTT
>TRBD1|TRBV5-5|NA|TRBJ2-3
CASSLGPRTGDTQYF
TGTGCCAGCAGCTTGGGCCCAAGGACAGGAGATACGCAGTATTTT
>NA|TRBV7-8|NA|TRBJ2-7
CASSLRLPSSEQYF
TGTGCCAGCAGCTTACGGCTACCTTCGAGCGAGCAGTACTTC
>NA|TRBV30|NA|TRBJ2-6
CAWSVGMSSVLTF
TGTGCCTGGAGTGTGGGGATGAGTAGCGTCCTGACTTTC
>TRBD2|TRBV7-6|NA|TRBJ2-1
CASSLTGTSASGEQFF
TGTGCCAGCAGCCTAACCGGGACTAGCGCGAGTGGTGAGCAGTTCTTC